These 9 T cell receptor beta chains share one sample of origin, sequenced in a study of Graves' ophthalmopathy and Graves' hyperthyroidism. The authors amplified TCR beta CDR3 regions from RNA transcripts. First-round RT-PCR used HTBI primers; second-round multiplex PCR followed. TCRdb used MiXCR to reprocess the multiplex PCR reads, holding one entry per CDR3 protein. The sample contains about 220,000 distinct CDR3 sequences, under 25% of which appear only once. Sequencing was carried out using peripheral blood. Source of these receptors: a woman aged 45 to 65 with Graves' ophthalmopathy.

This clonotype occurred many times. The CDR3 sequence is CASSYAGGETQYF. The CDR3 DNA follows: TGTGCCAGCAGTTACGCGGGGGGCGAGACCCAGTACTTC. The V call is TRBV12-3 or TRBV12-4, the J call TRBJ2-5; TRBD2 matches at 8 bases. The CDR3 sequence is 13 residues long. V lost 4 bases to trimming and J lost 5 bases; unmatched junction nucleotides: 3.

This clonotype was detected many times. The chain couples TRBV30 to TRBJ2-5, with D tentatively TRBD2 (6 bases). Germline values: CDR1 GTSNPN, CDR2 SVGIG (reference sequence). The germline V and J ends were trimmed by 2 bases and 4 bases, with 17 bases remaining between them. The CDR3 has 15 residues. CDR3 nucleotide sequence: TGTGCCTGGAGTCACGGCGGGATGAGGTCAGAGACCCAGTACTTC. This codes for CAWSHGGMRSETQYF.

In its sample, this clonotype was seen many times. The V and J genes are TRBV20-1 and TRBJ1-2, with D unresolved. The CDR3 runs to 12 residues. Trimming shortened V by 5 bases and J by 7 bases, and 14 bases separated the two germline ends. Germline CDR1 DFQATT, CDR2 SNEGSKA (reference sequence). The CDR3 loop is CSAREGLRGYTF. DNA for the CDR3: TGCAGTGCTCGGGAGGGTCTGCGTGGCTACACCTTC.

This clonotype was detected ten times or more. The DNA of the CDR3 is TGTGCCAGCAGACTCAGGGCGGACAATCAGCCCCAGCATTTT. Protein sequence: CASRLRADNQPQHF. The V call is TRBV6-1, the J call TRBJ1-5, with a possible D match to TRBD1 (5 bases). The ends were cut back, 6 bases at V and 3 bases at J, with 12 bases in the middle. CDR3 length equals 14 residues. The germline V gene has CDR1 MNHNS and CDR2 SASEGT.

This clonotype was observed many times. The rearrangement joins TRBV9 to TRBJ2-5; D is unresolved. CDR3 size: 14 residues. CDR1 is SGDLS, CDR2 YYNGEE, per germline. V gave up 3 bases and J gave up 7 bases, with 16 bases separating them. CDR3 protein: CASSASPASGTQYF. Here the CDR3 DNA reads TGTGCCAGCAGCGCCTCCCCCGCATCTGGGACCCAGTACTTC.

This clonotype was observed many times. The rearrangement uses TRBV7-8 and TRBJ2-2, with D unresolved. From germline, CDR1 is SGHVS and CDR2 FQNEAQ. V was trimmed by 1 base and J by 1 base, leaving 7 bases between them. The CDR3 length is 15 residues. The CDR3 DNA is TGTGCCAGCAGCTTAGTACCAGGGAACACCGGGGAGCTGTTTTTT. Translation: CASSLVPGNTGELFF.

This clonotype appeared many times. The chain couples TRBV28 to TRBJ2-5, with 10 bases identical to TRBD2. The CDR3 contains 16 residues. The germline V gene has CDR1 MDHEN and CDR2 SYDVKM. The junction had 9 bases not matched to a gene; V was cut back by 6 bases and J by 2 bases. The CDR3: CASSKATSGIQETQYF. In DNA form, the CDR3 reads TGTGCCAGCAGCAAAGCTACTAGCGGGATACAAGAGACCCAGTACTTC.

This clonotype was observed at least ten times. The V call is TRBV24-1, the J call TRBJ1-2; TRBD1 is a possible D gene (6 bases). The CDR3 length is 13 residues. Germline V gene data show CDR1 as KGHDR and CDR2 as SFDVKD. V was pared by 6 bases and J by 6 bases, with 13 bases between. The CDR3 sequence: CATSSYRDDGYTF. Here the CDR3 DNA reads TGTGCCACCAGTAGTTACAGGGATGATGGCTACACCTTC.

This clonotype was detected many times. V is TRBV10-3 and J is TRBJ2-7; TRBD2 aligns across 8 bases. J was trimmed by 4 bases and V by 3 bases; bases with no gene match: 8. The germline gives CDR1 ENHRY, CDR2 SYGVKD. The CDR3 contains 15 residues. The CDR3 spells CAISDSFSGKYEQYF. In DNA, the CDR3 is TGTGCCATCAGTGACAGTTTTAGCGGGAAATACGAGCAGTACTTC.